This record looks at one T cell receptor (beta chain) sequence and its context. This entry is derived from a study of OX40 agonist ivuxolimab in advanced cancers. Generated by immunoSEQ multiplex PCR, the TCRdb table keeps only in-frame clones and is missing some. The repertoire holds 70,000 to 95,000 clones, with about 91% as singletons. Germline-derived CDR1 and CDR2 are SNHLY and FYNNEI. CDR3 length: 14 residues. Trimming removed 4 bases from V and 3 bases from J; junction bases left unmatched: 3. The material sequenced was CD4+ or CD8+ T cells sorted from blood, taken in a trial of the OX40 agonist ivuxolimab. The chain employs TRBV2 and TRBJ2-7; TRBD1 agrees at 10 bases. The clonotype was recovered from an adult with an advanced solid tumor such as melanoma, head and neck, liver or kidney cancer. CDR3 nucleotide sequence: TGTGCCAGCAGTGGGGACAGGGGAGGCTACGAGCAGTACTTC. Its protein product is CASSGDRGGYEQYF.